The clone carrying this TCR beta chain occurred once. Its target is not known. This record comes from a study of cytomegalovirus exposure and HLA in healthy donors. PCR employed 60 Vbeta and 13 Jbeta primers. Using immunoSEQ multiplex PCR, the repertoire was profiled, and TCRdb retains in-frame clones only, with some absent. In the table there are around 280,000 clones, about 87% of which are singletons. General observations from the study: Productive rates of about 90% or about 30% were seen for most TCR beta V segments in an earlier analysis. TRBV6-2, TRBV6-3 and other indistinguishable V segments were excluded. What TCR beta sequences reportedly achieved was accurate prediction of HLA-A and HLA-B alleles in most subjects. Later analysis demonstrated an association between a missense DCLRE1C variant and TCR beta V- and J-gene trimming.

Per germline, CDR1 SGHVS and CDR2 FNYEAQ. The CDR3 sequence is 15 residues long. V was clipped by 4 bases and J by 2 bases; unmatched bases: 8. Sequenced input: PBMCs. The J gene is TRBJ2-7, the V gene TRBV7-6; TRBD1 matches 7 bases. The TCR sequence derives from a young woman in good health and CMV-seronegative. The CDR3 coding sequence is TGTGCCAGCAGCTATACAGGGACAGTGGCCTACGAGCAGTACTTC. It encodes CASSYTGTVAYEQYF.